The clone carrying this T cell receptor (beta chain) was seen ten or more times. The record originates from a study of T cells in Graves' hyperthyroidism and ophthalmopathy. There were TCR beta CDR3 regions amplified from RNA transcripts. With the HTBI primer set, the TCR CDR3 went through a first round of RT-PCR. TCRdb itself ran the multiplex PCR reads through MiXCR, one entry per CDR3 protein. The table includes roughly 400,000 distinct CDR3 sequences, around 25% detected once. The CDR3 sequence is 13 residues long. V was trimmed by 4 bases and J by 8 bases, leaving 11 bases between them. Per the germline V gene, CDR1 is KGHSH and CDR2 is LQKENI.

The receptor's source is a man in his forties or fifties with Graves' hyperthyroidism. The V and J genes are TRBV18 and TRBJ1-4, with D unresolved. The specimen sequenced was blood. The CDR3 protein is CASSRPVEEKLFF. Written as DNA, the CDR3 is TGTGCCAGCTCACGTCCCGTAGAGGAAAAACTGTTTTTT.